The rows below give T cell receptor beta chains drawn from one sample of a study of blood T cell repertoires in COVID-19. TCRdb's copy holds only in-frame clones and misses some; the assay was immunoSEQ multiplex PCR. The profile shows roughly 270,000 clones, over 75% of them singletons. The specimen sequenced was peripheral blood. These receptors originate from a man between 18 and 35 years old with active or convalescent COVID-19. Both conserved end residues are part of each CDR3. D genes are given only for firm matches. For some rows the clone size is stated as once, few or many, or as a class when expanded; others skip it.

>TRBJ1-1|16|TRBD1|NA|TRBV14
CASSHLPTGAGTEAFF
TGTGCCAGCAGCCACCTCCCCACAGGGGCGGGCACTGAAGCTTTCTTT
>TRBJ2-1|12|NA|NA|TRBV12-3/TRBV12-4
CASSLSKGNGFF
TGTGCCAGCAGTTTAAGTAAGGGGAACGGTTTCTTC
>TRBJ2-6|15|NA|few|TRBV6-1
CASSEGGAGANVLTF
TGTGCCAGCAGTGAAGGGGGGGCTGGGGCCAACGTCCTGACTTTC
>TRBJ2-1|17|NA|NA|TRBV19
CASSIEGFLDSYNEQFF
TGTGCCAGTAGTATAGAGGGCTTTTTAGACTCCTACAATGAGCAGTTCTTC
>TRBJ2-7|14|NA|NA|TRBV9
CASSVGVSSYEQYF
TGTGCCAGCAGCGTAGGAGTAAGCTCCTACGAGCAGTACTTC
>TRBJ1-6|16|NA|NA|TRBV5-8
CASSRTATIVVSPLHF
TGTGCCAGCAGTCGGACAGCAACAATCGTTGTTTCACCCCTCCACTTT
>TRBJ2-4|16|NA|NA|TRBV10-2
CASSDQGWVAKNIQYF
TGCGCCAGCAGTGATCAGGGCTGGGTAGCCAAAAACATTCAGTACTTC
>TRBJ2-2|12|NA|NA|TRBV9
CASSINPGELFF
TGTGCCAGCAGCATAAATCCCGGGGAGCTGTTTTTT
>TRBJ1-2|16|TRBD1|NA|TRBV2
CATQKAWDRANYGYTF
TGTGCCACCCAAAAAGCTTGGGACAGGGCTAACTATGGCTACACCTTC
>TRBJ1-2|12|NA|NA|TRBV4-2
CASSQERARRFF
TGTGCCAGCAGCCAAGAGAGGGCCAGGCGTTTCTTC
>TRBJ1-1|12|TRBD1|NA|TRBV6-6
CASTRQGAEAFF
TGTGCCAGCACCAGACAGGGGGCTGAAGCTTTCTTT
>TRBJ1-4|16|NA|NA|TRBV11-1
CASSRVAGEIREKLFF
TGTGCCAGCAGCCGCGTGGCAGGGGAAATTCGTGAAAAACTGTTTTTT
>TRBJ1-6|16|TRBD1|NA|TRBV27
CASSLSGGSYNSPLHF
TGTGCCAGCAGTTTGTCAGGGGGCTCCTATAATTCACCCCTCCACTTT
>TRBJ2-1|15|TRBD1|NA|TRBV9
CASSVGDRGFDEQFF
TGTGCCAGCAGCGTAGGTGACAGGGGATTCGATGAGCAGTTCTTC
>TRBJ2-4|19|TRBD1|NA|TRBV6-2/TRBV6-3
CASSPLYPKGQGAKNIQYF
TGTGCCAGCAGCCCACTATACCCCAAGGGACAGGGCGCGAAAAACATTCAGTACTTC
>TRBJ2-7|16|TRBD1|NA|TRBV18
CASSPATGAASYEQYF
TGTGCCAGCTCACCGGCGACAGGGGCCGCGAGTTACGAGCAGTACTTC
>TRBJ2-2|15|TRBD2|NA|TRBV13
CASSLTSGGTGELFF
TGTGCCAGCAGCTTGACTAGCGGGGGGACCGGGGAGCTGTTTTTT
>TRBJ1-5|17|NA|NA|TRBV5-6
CASSLAGQGGGNQPQHF
TGTGCCAGCAGCTTGGCCGGGCAGGGTGGGGGCAATCAGCCCCAGCATTTT
>TRBJ1-6|16|TRBD1|once|TRBV5-4
CASSLQGAAYNSPLHF
TGTGCCAGCAGCTTGCAGGGGGCGGCTTATAATTCACCCCTCCACTTT
>TRBJ1-1|13|NA|NA|TRBV6-2/TRBV6-3
CASSYSQNTEAFF
TGTGCCAGCAGTTACTCCCAGAACACTGAAGCTTTCTTT
>TRBJ1-2|12|TRBD1|NA|TRBV24-1
CATSAGGYGYTF
TGTGCCACCTCCGCAGGGGGCTATGGCTACACCTTC
>TRBJ2-5|18|TRBD2|NA|TRBV27
CASSPGTSGGPARETQYF
TGTGCCAGCAGTCCAGGGACTAGCGGGGGGCCTGCTCGGGAGACCCAGTACTTC
>TRBJ2-1|15|NA|NA|TRBV2
CASSENSGSYNEQFF
TGTGCCAGCAGTGAGAATAGCGGCTCCTACAATGAGCAGTTCTTC
>TRBJ2-7|12|NA|few|TRBV18
CASSDIGYEQYF
TGTGCCAGCTCAGACATAGGCTACGAGCAGTACTTC
>TRBJ2-7|14|NA|NA|TRBV2
CASILRGSSYEQYF
TGTGCCAGCATTTTACGGGGGAGCTCCTACGAGCAGTACTTC
>TRBJ2-5|16|TRBD1|NA|TRBV5-8
CASSSGQGAFGETQYF
TGTGCCAGCAGCTCGGGACAGGGAGCTTTCGGAGAGACCCAGTACTTC
>TRBJ2-3|15|TRBD1|NA|TRBV7-3
CASSSTGGVTDTQYF
TGTGCCAGCAGCTCGACAGGGGGGGTTACAGATACGCAGTATTTT
>TRBJ2-3|12|TRBD1|few|TRBV11-3
CASSLTGETQYF
TGTGCCAGCAGCCTAACAGGGGAGACGCAGTATTTT
>TRBJ2-5|16|TRBD2|once|TRBV3-1/TRBV3-2
CASSQGPLAEEETQYF
TGTGCCAGCAGCCAAGGCCCGCTAGCGGAGGAAGAGACCCAGTACTTC